Each of the 8 T cell receptor beta chains below was sequenced from the same sample in a study of regulatory T cells in long-lasting Graves disease (dated by TCRdb to the early 2020s). Libraries were made using multiplex PCR. Data came from an Illumina HiSeq 4000. TCR beta libraries were built with iRepertoire HTBI primers and Arm-PCR amplification of CDR3 regions. The raw public data were reprocessed by TCRdb itself: fastp quality trimming at Q25, MiXCR clonotype calling, in-frame beta chains only. Entries are consolidated by CDR3 protein sequence, retaining the most common genes and DNA. The sample table holds hundreds of thousands of distinct CDR3 sequences, of which about 22% were seen once. 6.5% to 9% of the sample belongs to the ten largest clones. This specimen's time point label, interpreted: persistent/refractory GD, antithyroid drugs over 5 years with positive TRAb. For both TCR sequencing and RNA sequencing, RNA was extracted from PBMCs using TRIzol.

The source material was peripheral blood mononuclear cells (PBMCs), sampled when the disease was refractory, from a patient treated with antithyroid drugs. The receptors here all came from a female donor with Graves disease.

This chain uses TRBV20-1 with TRBJ1-4; TRBD1 might be the D (5 bases). The V gene lost 0 bases and the J gene lost 6 bases, with 11 bases spanning the gap. The germline V gene has CDR1 DFQATT and CDR2 SNEGSKA (reference sequence). This CDR3 region has 14 residues. The CDR3 loop reads CSARDRQPDEKLFF. Written as DNA, the CDR3 is TGCAGTGCTAGAGATCGACAGCCGGATGAAAAACTGTTTTTT.

This clonotype was seen many times. The chain combines TRBV7-3 with TRBJ2-6, with D possibly TRBD2 on 5 matching bases. V lost 5 bases to trimming and J lost 2 bases, with 16 bases between them. This CDR3 comprises 17 residues. CDR1 and CDR2 from the germline V gene are SGHTA and FQGTGA. CDR3 nucleotides: TGTGCCAGCAGCCCTCTTCCACTAGAGGCTGGGGCCAACGTCCTGACTTTC. It yields the protein CASSPLPLEAGANVLTF.

This clonotype has ten or more counts. This rearrangement joins TRBV2 to TRBJ1-5, with D possibly being TRBD1 (5 bases). Germline loops: CDR1 SNHLY, CDR2 FYNNEI. The CDR3 is 15 residues long. Trimming removed 2 bases from V and 6 bases from J, with 14 bases in between. CDR3 residues: CASSESFGGGQPQHF. In nucleotides, the CDR3 is TGTGCCAGCAGTGAATCCTTTGGGGGGGGTCAGCCCCAGCATTTT. The full variable domain, rest sourced from reference TRBV2 and TRBJ1-5, is EPEVTQTPSHQVTQMGQEVILRCVPISNHLYFYWYRQILGQKVEFLVSFYNNEISEKSEIFDDQFSVERPDGSNFTLKIRSTKLEDSAMYFCASSESFGGGQPQHFGDGTRLSIL.

The rearrangement uses TRBV30 and TRBJ1-2; the D gene is possibly TRBD1 (5 bases). The CDR3 is made up of 14 amino acids. V was clipped by 0 bases and J by 5 bases, with 13 bases between them. Germline V gene sequence: CDR1 GTSNPN, CDR2 SVGIG (reference sequence). CDR3 coding DNA: TGTGCCTGGAGTGTGGAGGGGCTGGGGTATGGCTACACCTTC. Its translation: CAWSVEGLGYGYTF.

J is TRBJ2-3 and V is TRBV11-2; D may be TRBD1 (5 bases). The germline gives CDR1 SGHAT, CDR2 FQNNGV. The CDR3 runs 16 residues. Trimming cost V 5 bases and J 1 base, with 16 bases left between them. This chain's CDR3 is CASSPWGGEGTDTQYF. CDR3 DNA: TGTGCCAGCAGCCCTTGGGGCGGAGAAGGCACAGATACGCAGTATTTT.

This clonotype was detected only a few times. This chain joins TRBV6-1 and TRBJ2-2, with 9 bases lining up with TRBD2. J gave up 2 bases and V 8 bases, and 9 bases lay outside the gene matches. This CDR3 region has 16 residues. Germline CDR1 MNHNS, CDR2 SASEGT. CDR3 nucleotide sequence: TGTGCCAGCCAAATAGGGCGGGGGGGCAACACCGGGGAGCTGTTTTTT. This sequence encodes CASQIGRGGNTGELFF.

The J gene is TRBJ2-7, the V gene TRBV5-6; D perhaps matches TRBD1 (5 bases). Trimming pared 0 bases from V and 2 bases from J, leaving 12 bases between. CDR1 and CDR2 (germline): SGHDT, YYEEEE. CDR3 length: 15 amino acids. As DNA, the CDR3 is TGTGCCAGCAGCTTGGTCACACAGGCTCCCTACGAGCAGTACTTC. Its translation: CASSLVTQAPYEQYF.

The chain employs TRBV4-1 and TRBJ1-4; D unresolved. There are 15 residues in the CDR3. Germline values: CDR1 MGHRA, CDR2 YSYEKL. V was clipped by 2 bases and J by 0 bases, with 7 bases between them. CDR3 residues: CASSQRQATNEKLFF. The CDR3 DNA sequence: TGCGCCAGCAGCCAAAGACAAGCAACTAATGAAAAACTGTTTTTT.